This T cell receptor beta chain emerged from a study of cytomegalovirus exposure and HLA in healthy donors. Study-wide points: Clonal expansion was found to be greater in HLA-associated TCR beta chains than in equally common others in a later analysis.

PCR amplification relied on 60 Vbeta primers (plus 13 Jbeta primers). Here immunoSEQ multiplex PCR was the method, and the copy in TCRdb shows in-frame clones only, minus some. This sample yields 85,000 to 90,000 clones, of which 65% to 75% are seen a single time; about 2% belongs to the top ten. With 6 bases removed from V and 4 bases from J, the gap between germline ends came to 13 bases. CDR3 size: 13 residues. Germline CDR1 reads SGHRS; CDR2 reads YFSETQ. Regarding this clone: Its specificity is not known.

Material: PBMCs. The V and J genes are TRBV5-1 and TRBJ1-1; weak D call: TRBD1 (6 bases). The receptor's source is a man aged 25 to 40 in good health and CMV-seronegative. The CDR3 bases are TGCGCCAGCACTTGGGGGCAGGGCACTGAAGCTTTCTTT. Translated: CASTWGQGTEAFF.